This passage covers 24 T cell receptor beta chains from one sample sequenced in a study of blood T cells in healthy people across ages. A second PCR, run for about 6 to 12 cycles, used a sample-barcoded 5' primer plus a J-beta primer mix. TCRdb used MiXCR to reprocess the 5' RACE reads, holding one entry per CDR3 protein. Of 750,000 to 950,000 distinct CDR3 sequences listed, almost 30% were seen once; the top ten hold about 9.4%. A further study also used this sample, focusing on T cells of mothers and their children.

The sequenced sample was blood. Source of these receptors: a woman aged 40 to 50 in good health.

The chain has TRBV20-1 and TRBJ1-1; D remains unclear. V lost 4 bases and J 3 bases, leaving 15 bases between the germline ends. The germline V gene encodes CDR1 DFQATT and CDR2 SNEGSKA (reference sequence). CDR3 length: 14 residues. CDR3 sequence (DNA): TGCAGTGCTATTTTGAAGAGAGTTTACACTGAAGCTTTCTTT. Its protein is CSAILKRVYTEAFF.

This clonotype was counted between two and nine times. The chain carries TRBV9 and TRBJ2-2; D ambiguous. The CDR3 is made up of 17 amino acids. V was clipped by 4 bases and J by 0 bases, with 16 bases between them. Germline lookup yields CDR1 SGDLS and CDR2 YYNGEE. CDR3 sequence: CASSPERGSSNTGELFF. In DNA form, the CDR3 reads TGTGCCAGCAGCCCCGAGCGAGGCTCTTCGAACACCGGGGAGCTGTTTTTT.

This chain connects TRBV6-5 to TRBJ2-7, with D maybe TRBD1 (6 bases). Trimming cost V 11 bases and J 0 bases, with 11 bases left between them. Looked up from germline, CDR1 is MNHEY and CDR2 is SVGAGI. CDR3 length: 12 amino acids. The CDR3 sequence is CAGQQGSYEQYF. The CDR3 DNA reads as TGTGCCGGCCAACAGGGCTCCTACGAGCAGTACTTC.

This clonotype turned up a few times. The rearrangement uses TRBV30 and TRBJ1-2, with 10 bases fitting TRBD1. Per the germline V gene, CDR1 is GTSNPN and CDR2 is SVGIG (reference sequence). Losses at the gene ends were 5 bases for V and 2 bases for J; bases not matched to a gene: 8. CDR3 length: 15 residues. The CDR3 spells CAWDSGQGVNYGYTF. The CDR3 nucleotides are TGTGCCTGGGACTCCGGACAGGGGGTGAACTATGGCTACACCTTC.

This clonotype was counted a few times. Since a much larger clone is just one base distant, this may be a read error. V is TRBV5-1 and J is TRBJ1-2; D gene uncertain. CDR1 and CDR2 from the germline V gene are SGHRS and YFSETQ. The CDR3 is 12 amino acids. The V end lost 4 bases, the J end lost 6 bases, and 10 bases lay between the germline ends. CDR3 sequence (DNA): TGCGCCAGCAGCCAACAGAACCATGGCTACACCTTC. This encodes CASSQQNHGYTF.

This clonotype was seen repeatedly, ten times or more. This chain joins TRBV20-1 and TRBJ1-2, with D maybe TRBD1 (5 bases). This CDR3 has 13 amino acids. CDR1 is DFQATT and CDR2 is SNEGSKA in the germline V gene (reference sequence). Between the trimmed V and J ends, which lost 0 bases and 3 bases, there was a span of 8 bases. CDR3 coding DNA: TGCAGTGCTAGAGATCTGGGGGACTATGGCTACACCTTC. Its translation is CSARDLGDYGYTF.

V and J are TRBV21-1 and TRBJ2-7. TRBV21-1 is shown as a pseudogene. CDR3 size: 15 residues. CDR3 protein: CASSKSRRSSYEQYF. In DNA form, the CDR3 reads TGTGCCAGCAGCAAATCTAGACGGAGCTCCTACGAGCAGTACTTC.

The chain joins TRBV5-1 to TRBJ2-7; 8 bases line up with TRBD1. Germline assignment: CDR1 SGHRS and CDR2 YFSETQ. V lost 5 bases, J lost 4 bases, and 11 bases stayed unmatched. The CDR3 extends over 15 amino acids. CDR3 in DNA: TGCGCCAGCAGACAACCGGGACAGGTTACATACGAGCAGTACTTC. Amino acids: CASRQPGQVTYEQYF.

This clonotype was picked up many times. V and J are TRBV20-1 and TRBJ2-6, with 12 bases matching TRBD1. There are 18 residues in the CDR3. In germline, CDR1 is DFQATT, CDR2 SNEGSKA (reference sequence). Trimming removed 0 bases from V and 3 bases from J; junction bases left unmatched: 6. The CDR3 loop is CSARDRGTGGFGANVLTF. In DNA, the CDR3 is TGCAGTGCTAGAGATCGGGGGACAGGGGGCTTTGGGGCCAACGTCCTGACTTTC.

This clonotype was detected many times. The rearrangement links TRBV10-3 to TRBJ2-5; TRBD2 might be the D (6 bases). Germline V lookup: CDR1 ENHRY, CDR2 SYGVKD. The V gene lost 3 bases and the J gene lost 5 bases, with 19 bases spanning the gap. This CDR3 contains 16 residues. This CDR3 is CAISDSFGEEQETQYF. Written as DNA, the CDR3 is TGTGCCATCAGTGACTCGTTCGGGGAGGAACAGGAGACCCAGTACTTC.

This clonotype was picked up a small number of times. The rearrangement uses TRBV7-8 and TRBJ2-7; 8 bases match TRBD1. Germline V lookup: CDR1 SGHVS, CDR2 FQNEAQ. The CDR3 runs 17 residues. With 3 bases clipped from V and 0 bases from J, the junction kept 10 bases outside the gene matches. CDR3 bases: TGTGCCAGCAGCTTGAGAGGGACAGGCCACCCCTCCTACGAGCAGTACTTC. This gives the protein CASSLRGTGHPSYEQYF.

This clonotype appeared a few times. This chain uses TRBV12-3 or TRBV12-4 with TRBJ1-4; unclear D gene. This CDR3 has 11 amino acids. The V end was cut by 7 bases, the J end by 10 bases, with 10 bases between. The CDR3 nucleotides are TGTGCCAGCACGAAGATAGGAAAACTGTTTTTT. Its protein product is CASTKIGKLFF.

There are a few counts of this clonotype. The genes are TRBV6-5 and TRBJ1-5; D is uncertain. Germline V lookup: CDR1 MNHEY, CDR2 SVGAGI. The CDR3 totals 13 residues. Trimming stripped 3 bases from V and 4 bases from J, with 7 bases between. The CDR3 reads CASSYTANQPQHF. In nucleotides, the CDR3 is TGTGCCAGCAGTTATACGGCAAATCAGCCCCAGCATTTT.

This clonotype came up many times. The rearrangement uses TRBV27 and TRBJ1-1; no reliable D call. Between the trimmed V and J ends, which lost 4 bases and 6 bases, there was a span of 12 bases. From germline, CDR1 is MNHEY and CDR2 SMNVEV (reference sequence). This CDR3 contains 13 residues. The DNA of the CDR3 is TGTGCCAGCAGTTACGGGGTTACGGCTGAAGCTTTCTTT. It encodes CASSYGVTAEAFF.

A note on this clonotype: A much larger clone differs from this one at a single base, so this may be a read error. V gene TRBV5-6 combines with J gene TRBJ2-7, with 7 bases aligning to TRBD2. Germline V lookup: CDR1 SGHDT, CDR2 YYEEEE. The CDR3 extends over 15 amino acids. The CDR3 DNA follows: TGTGCCAGCTGCTTGGTCGGGAGGAACTCCTACGAGCAGTACTTC. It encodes CASCLVGRNSYEQYF.

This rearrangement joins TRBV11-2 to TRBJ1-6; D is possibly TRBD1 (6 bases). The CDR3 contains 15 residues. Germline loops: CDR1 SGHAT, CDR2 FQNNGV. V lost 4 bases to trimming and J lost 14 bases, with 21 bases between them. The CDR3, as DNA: TGTGCCAGCAGCTCTCAAGGGACATCGAAGCTTGCCCTCCACTTT. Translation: CASSSQGTSKLALHF.

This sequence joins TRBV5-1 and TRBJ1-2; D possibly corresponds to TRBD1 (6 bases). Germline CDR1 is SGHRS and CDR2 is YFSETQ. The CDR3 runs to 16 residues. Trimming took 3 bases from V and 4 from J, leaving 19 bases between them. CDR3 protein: CASSSSGDQIFYGYTF. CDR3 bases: TGCGCCAGCAGCTCGTCAGGGGACCAAATTTTCTATGGCTACACCTTC.

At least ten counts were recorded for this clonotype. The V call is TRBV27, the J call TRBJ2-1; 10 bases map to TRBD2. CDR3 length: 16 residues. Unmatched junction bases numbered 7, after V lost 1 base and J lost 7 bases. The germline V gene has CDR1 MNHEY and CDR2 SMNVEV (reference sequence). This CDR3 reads CASSLLSSGGGNEQFF. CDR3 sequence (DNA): TGTGCCAGCAGTTTATTGTCCAGCGGGGGGGGGAATGAGCAGTTCTTC.

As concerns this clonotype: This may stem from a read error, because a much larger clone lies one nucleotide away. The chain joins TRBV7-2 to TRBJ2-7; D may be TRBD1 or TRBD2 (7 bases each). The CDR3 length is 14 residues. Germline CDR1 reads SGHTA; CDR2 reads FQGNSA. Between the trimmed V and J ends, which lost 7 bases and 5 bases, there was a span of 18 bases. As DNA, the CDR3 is TGTGCCAGCAAGGGGGCGGGCGGGAGCGACGAGCAGTACTTC. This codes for CASKGAGGSDEQYF. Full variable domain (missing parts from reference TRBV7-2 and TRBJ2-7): GAGVSQSPSNKVTEKGKDVELRCDPISGHTALYWYRQSLGQGLEFLIYFQGNSAPDKSGLPSDRFSAERTGGSVSTLTIQRTQQEDSAVYLCASKGAGGSDEQYFGPGTRLTVT.

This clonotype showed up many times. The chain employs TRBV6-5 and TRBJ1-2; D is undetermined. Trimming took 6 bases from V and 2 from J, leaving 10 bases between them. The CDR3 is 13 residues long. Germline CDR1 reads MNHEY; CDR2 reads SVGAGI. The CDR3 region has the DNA TGTGCCAGCAGCCGCGGTAGAAACTATGGCTACACCTTC. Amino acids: CASSRGRNYGYTF.

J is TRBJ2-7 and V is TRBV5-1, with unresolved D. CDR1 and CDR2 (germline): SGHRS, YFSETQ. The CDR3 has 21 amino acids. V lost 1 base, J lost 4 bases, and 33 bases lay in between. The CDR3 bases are TGCGCCAGCAGCTTGATTCCAGCTGGGATAGAAGGGCCCCTCGTGCAATACGAGCAGTACTTC. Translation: CASSLIPAGIEGPLVQYEQYF.

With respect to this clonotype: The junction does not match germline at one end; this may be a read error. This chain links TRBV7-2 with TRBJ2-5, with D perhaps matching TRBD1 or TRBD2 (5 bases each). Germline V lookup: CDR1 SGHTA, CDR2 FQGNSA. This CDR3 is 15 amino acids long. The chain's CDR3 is CASSLYGDRQEAQYF. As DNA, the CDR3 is TGTGCCAGCAGCTTATACGGGGACCGGCAAGAGGCCCAGTACTTC.

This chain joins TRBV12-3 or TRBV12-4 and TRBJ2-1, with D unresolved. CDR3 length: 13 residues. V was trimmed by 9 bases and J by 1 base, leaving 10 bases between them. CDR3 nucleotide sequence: TGTGCCAGTGCTGATAGGTCCTACAATGAGCAGTTCTTC. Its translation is CASADRSYNEQFF.

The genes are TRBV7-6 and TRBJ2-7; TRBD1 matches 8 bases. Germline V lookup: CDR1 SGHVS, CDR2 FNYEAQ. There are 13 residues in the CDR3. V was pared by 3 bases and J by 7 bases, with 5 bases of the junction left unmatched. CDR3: CASSFQGAWEQYF. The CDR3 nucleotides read TGTGCCAGCAGCTTTCAGGGGGCGTGGGAGCAGTACTTC.